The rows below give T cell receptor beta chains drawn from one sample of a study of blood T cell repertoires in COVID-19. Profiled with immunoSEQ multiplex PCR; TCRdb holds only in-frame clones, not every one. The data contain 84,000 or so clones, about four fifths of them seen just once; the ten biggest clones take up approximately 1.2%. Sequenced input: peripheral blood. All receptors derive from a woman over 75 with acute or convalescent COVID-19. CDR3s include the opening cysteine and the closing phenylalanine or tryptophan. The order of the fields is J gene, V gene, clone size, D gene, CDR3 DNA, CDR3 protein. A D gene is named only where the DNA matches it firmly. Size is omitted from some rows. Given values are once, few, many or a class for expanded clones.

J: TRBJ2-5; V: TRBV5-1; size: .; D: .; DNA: TGCGCCAGCAGCACGAATGTAGGGGGAGAGACCCAGTACTTC; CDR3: CASSTNVGGETQYF
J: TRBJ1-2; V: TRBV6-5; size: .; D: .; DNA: TGTGCCAGCAGTTCCGGGAAAGCTAACTATGGCTACACCTTC; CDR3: CASSSGKANYGYTF
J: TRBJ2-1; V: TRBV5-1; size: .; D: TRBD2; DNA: TGCGCCAGCAGCTTGGCGGCTAGCGGGGCCAATGAGCAGTTCTTC; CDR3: CASSLAASGANEQFF
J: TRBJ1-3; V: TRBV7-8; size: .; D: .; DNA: TGTGCCAGCAGCTTAGTCGAGCCTGGGGCCGGGGGCACCATATATTTT; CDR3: CASSLVEPGAGGTIYF
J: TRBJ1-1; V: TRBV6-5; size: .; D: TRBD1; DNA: TGTGCCAGCAGCCTAATGGGGACAGGGGAATCTGAAGCTTTCTTT; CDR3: CASSLMGTGESEAFF
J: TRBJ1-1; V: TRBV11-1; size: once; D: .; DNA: TGTGCCAGCAGCCCTGGGGAGGGGACCGGGAACACTGAAGCTTTCTTT; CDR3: CASSPGEGTGNTEAFF
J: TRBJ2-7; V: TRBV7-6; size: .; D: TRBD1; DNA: TGTGCCAGCAGCCCCGGGACAGGGGGTGACGAGCAGTACTTC; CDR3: CASSPGTGGDEQYF
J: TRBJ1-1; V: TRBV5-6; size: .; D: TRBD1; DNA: TGTGCCAGCAGCTTGGGCGGGACAGAGAACACTGAAGCTTTCTTT; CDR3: CASSLGGTENTEAFF
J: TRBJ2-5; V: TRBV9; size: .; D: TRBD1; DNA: TGTGCCAGCAGCGCGGACAGGGGGGGAGAGACCCAGTACTTC; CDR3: CASSADRGGETQYF
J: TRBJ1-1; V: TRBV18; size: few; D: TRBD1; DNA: TGTGCCAGCTCGGGGACAGTGAACACTGAAGCTTTCTTT; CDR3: CASSGTVNTEAFF
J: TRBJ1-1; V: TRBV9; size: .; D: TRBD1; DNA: TGTGCCAGCAGCGATGGCAATTTAGGGGGCACAGCTTTCTTT; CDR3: CASSDGNLGGTAFF
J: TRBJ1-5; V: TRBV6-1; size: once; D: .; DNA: TGTGCCAGCAGTGAAGGGCCTTCATCACAGCCCCAGCATTTT; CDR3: CASSEGPSSQPQHF
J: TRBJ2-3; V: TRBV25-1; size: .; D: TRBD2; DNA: TGTGCCAGCAGTGAAGGATGGGCTAGCGGGAGTCTGGTAGATACGCAGTATTTT; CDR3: CASSEGWASGSLVDTQYF
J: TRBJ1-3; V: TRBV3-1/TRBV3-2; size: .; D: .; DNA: TGTGCCAGCAGCCAAGGACAGTTAACTTCTGGAAACACCATATATTTT; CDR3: CASSQGQLTSGNTIYF
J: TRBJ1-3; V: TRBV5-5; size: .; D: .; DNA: TGTGCCAGCAGCTTGGCGCTCAGCTCTGGAAACACCATATATTTT; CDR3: CASSLALSSGNTIYF
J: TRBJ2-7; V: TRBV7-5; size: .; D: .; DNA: TGTGCCAGAAGCTTAGAGCACGAGCAGTACTTC; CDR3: CARSLEHEQYF
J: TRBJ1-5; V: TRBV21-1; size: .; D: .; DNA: TGTGCCAGCACTTACCGTGGCAGGGGCAATCAGCCCCAGCATTTT; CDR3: CASTYRGRGNQPQHF
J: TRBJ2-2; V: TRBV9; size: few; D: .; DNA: TGTGCCAGCAGCGTAGATCTCACCGGGGAGCTGTTTTTT; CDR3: CASSVDLTGELFF
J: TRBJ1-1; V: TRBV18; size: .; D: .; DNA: TGTGCCAGCTCAATAACGGAGACAGTTGCTGAAGCTTTCTTT; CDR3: CASSITETVAEAFF
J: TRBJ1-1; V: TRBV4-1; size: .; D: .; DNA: TGCGCCAGCAGCCCAATCGGGGTGGGCACTGAAGCTTTCTTT; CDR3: CASSPIGVGTEAFF
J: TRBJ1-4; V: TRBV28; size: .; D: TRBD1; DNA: TGTGCCAGCAGAACCGGGACAGGGGTTGAAAAACTGTTTTTT; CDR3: CASRTGTGVEKLFF
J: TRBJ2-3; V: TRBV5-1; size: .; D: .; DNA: TGCGCCAGCAGCTTGCTGGGGCCGGACACAGATACGCAGTATTTT; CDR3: CASSLLGPDTDTQYF
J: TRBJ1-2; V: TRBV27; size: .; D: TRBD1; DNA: TGTGCCAGCAGTACCCGCGGACAGGCCACCTATGGCTACACCTTC; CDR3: CASSTRGQATYGYTF
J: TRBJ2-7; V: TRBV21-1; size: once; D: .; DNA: TGTGCCAGCAGCAAAGTGGGAGCGGGAGTCCCCTACGAGCAGTACTTC; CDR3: CASSKVGAGVPYEQYF
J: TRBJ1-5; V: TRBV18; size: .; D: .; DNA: TGTGCCAGCTCACCAAGTGTGACAGACAATCAGCCCCAGCATTTT; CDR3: CASSPSVTDNQPQHF
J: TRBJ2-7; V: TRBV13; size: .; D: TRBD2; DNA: TGTGCCAGCAGCTTGGGTCTAGCGGGAATTCCCTCCGAGCAGTACTTC; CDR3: CASSLGLAGIPSEQYF
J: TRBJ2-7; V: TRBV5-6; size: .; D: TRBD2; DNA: TGTGCCAGCAGTCGGATCGGCGGGAGGTCCTACGAGCAGTACTTC; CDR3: CASSRIGGRSYEQYF
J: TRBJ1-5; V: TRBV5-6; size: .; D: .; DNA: TGTGCCAGCAGCTCAACATACAGGGTGGATCAGCCCCAGCATTTT; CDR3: CASSSTYRVDQPQHF
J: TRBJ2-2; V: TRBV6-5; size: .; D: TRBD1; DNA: TGTGCCAGCAGCGGGGACAGGCCGAACACCGGGGAGCTGTTTTTT; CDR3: CASSGDRPNTGELFF
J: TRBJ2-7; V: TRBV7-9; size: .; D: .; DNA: TGTGCCAGCAGCTACCCGACCCGGGACGAGCAGTACTTC; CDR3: CASSYPTRDEQYF
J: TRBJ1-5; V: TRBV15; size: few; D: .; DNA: TGTGCCACCAGCAGAGAAGGGGGCAATCAGCCCCAGCATTTT; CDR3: CATSREGGNQPQHF
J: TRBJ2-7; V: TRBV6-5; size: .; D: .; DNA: TGTGCCAGCAGGCCGGGGAGGGGGGGGCACGAGCAGTACTTC; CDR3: CASRPGRGGHEQYF
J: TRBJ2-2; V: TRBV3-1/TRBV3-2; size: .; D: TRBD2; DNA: TGTGCCAGCAGCCAAGGACTAGCTGGCGGGGAGCTGTTTTTT; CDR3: CASSQGLAGGELFF
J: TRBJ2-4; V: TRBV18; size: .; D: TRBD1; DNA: TGTGCCAGCTCATCCGGGACAGGGGTAGCCAAAAACATTCAGTACTTC; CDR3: CASSSGTGVAKNIQYF
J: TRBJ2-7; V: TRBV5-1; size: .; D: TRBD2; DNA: TGCGCCAGCAGTTCTCGCGGGAGATCTGGGACCTACGAGCAGTACTTC; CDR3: CASSSRGRSGTYEQYF
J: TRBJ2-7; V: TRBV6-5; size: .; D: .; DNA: TGTGCCAGCAGAAAGGACAGCTACGAGCAGTACTTC; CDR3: CASRKDSYEQYF
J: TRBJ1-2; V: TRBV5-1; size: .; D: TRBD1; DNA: TGCGCCAGCAGCTTGGAAGGGGGCTACGGCTACACCTTC; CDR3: CASSLEGGYGYTF
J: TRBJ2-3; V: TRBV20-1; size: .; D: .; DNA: TGCAGTGCTAGTCTCACAGATACGCAGTATTTT; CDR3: CSASLTDTQYF
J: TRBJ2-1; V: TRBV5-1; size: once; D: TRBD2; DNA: TGCGCCAGCAGCATCCTGGGACTAGGCTCCTACAATGAGCAGTTCTTC; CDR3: CASSILGLGSYNEQFF
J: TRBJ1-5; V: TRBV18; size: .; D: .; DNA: TGTGCCACCTCCGACGGATTGGGCCTCGGAATTCCCCAGCATTTT; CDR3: CATSDGLGLGIPQHF
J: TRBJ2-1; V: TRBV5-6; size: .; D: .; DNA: TGTGCCAGCAGCTTGACAGGGTGGGGGACCTACAATGAGCAGTTCTTC; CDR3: CASSLTGWGTYNEQFF
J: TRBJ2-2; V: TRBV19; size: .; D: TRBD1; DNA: TGTGCCAGTAGGGGGGGACAGGGGAACGCCGGGGAGCTGTTTTTT; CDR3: CASRGGQGNAGELFF
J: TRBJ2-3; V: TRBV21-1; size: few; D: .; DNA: TGTGCCAGCAGCAATAGGGGTGGCGATACGCAGTATTTT; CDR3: CASSNRGGDTQYF
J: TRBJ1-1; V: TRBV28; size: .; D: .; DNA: TGTGCCAGCAATAAAATAGGGGCGGGGGAAAACACTGAAGCTTTCTTT; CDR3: CASNKIGAGENTEAFF
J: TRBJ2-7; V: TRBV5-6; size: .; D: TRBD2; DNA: TGTGCCAGCAAGGGACTAGCGGGCTACGAGCAGTACTTC; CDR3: CASKGLAGYEQYF
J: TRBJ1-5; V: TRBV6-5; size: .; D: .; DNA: TGTGCCAGCTCCCGCAGGGCTAGCAATCAGCCCCAGCATTTT; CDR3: CASSRRASNQPQHF
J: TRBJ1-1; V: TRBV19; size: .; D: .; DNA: TGTGCCAGTAGTATGACATTGACAGAAGCTTTCTTT; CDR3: CASSMTLTEAFF
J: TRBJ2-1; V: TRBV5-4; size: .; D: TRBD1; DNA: TGTGCCAGCAGCTTAGAAGGGACAGGTTACAATGAGCAGTTCTTC; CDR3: CASSLEGTGYNEQFF